This T cell receptor beta chain was captured by sequencing in a study of T cells after yellow fever vaccination. Findings and caveats of the study: Though it reached lower strength, the secondary response hit its peak faster, day 5 versus 15. Post-booster samples contained most primary-vaccination clones (approximately 95% CD4, around 89% CD8).

There are many counts of this clonotype. Its antigen is still unknown. Trimming took off 1 base at V and 4 bases at J, with 10 bases between the two ends. The CDR3 runs to 14 residues. The germline V gene has CDR1 MGHRA and CDR2 YSYEKL. TCRdb independently ran MiXCR on the 5' RACE reads; one entry per CDR3 protein. This table holds 250,000 or so distinct CDR3 sequences, about 3.7% found once. The V and J genes are TRBV4-1 and TRBJ1-1; no definite D call. The origin of this receptor is a man aged 18 to 35 who received the YFV17D yellow fever vaccine. This specimen consisted of PBMCs, obtained 15 days after the yellow fever booster vaccination. CDR3 sequence (DNA): TGCGCCAGCAGCCAAGGACTGAAGGCCACTGAAGCTTTCTTT. This sequence encodes CASSQGLKATEAFF.